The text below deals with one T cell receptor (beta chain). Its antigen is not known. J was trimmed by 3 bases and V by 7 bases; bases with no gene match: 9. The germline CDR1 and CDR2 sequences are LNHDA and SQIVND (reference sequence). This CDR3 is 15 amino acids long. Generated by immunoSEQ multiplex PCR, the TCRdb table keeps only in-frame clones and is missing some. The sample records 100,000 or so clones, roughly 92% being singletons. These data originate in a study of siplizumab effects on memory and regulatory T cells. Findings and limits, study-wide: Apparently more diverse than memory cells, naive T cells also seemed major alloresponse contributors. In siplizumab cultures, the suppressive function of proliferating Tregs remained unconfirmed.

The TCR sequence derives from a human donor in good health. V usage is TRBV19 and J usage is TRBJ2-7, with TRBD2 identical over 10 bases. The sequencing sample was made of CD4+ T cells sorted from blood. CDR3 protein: CASTPRLAGVYEQYF. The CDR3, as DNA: TGTGCCAGTACCCCTCGGCTAGCGGGAGTCTACGAGCAGTACTTC.